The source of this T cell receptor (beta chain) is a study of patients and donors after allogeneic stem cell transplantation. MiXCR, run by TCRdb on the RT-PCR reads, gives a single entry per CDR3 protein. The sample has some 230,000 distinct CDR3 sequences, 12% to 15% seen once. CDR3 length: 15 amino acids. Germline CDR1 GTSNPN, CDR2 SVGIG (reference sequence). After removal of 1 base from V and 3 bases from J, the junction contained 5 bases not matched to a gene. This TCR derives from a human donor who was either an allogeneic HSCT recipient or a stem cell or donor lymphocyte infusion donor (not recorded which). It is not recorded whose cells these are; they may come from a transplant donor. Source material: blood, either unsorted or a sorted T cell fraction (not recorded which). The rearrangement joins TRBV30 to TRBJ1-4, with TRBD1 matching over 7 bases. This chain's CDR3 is CAWSGYRGSNEKLFF. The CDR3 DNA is TGTGCCTGGAGTGGATACAGGGGCTCTAATGAAAAACTGTTTTTT.